The 25 T cell receptor beta chains given below trace back to one sample, sequenced in a study of cytomegalovirus exposure and HLA in healthy donors. The PCR used 60 Vbeta and 13 Jbeta primers. Profiled with immunoSEQ multiplex PCR; TCRdb holds only in-frame clones, not every one. In total, the table holds 150,000 to 200,000 clones. Material: PBMCs. All receptors derive from a man younger than 45 in good health and CMV-seronegative.

This chain uses TRBV19 with TRBJ1-4, with a possible D match to TRBD1 (5 bases). The CDR3 has 14 residues. The germline V gene has CDR1 LNHDA and CDR2 SQIVND (reference sequence). V lost 4 bases and J lost 8, with 14 bases in between. The CDR3 coding sequence is TGTGCCAGTAGTACACAGACCGGGGGGGAAAAACTGTTTTTT. The encoded protein is CASSTQTGGEKLFF. The full variable domain, with the rest looked up from reference TRBV19 and TRBJ1-4, is DGGITQSPKYLFRKEGQNVTLSCEQNLNHDAMYWYRQDPGQGLRLIYYSQIVNDFQKGDIAEGYSVSREKKESFPLTVTSAQKNPTAFYLCASSTQTGGEKLFFGSGTQLSVL.

The V gene is TRBV5-4, the J gene TRBJ2-5, with 7 bases aligning to TRBD1. With 4 bases clipped from V and 2 bases from J, the junction kept 2 bases outside the gene matches. From germline, CDR1 is SGHNT and CDR2 YYREEE (reference sequence). This CDR3 contains 13 residues. Here the CDR3 reads CASSPTGQETQYF. The CDR3 bases are TGTGCCAGCAGCCCGACAGGGCAAGAGACCCAGTACTTC.

The chain links TRBV7-6 to TRBJ2-7, with D maybe TRBD2 (5 bases). Germline CDR1 and CDR2: SGHVS and FNYEAQ. The CDR3 spans 14 residues. Trimming pared 5 bases from V and 1 base from J, leaving 12 bases between. CDR3 in amino acids: CASSPGMRSYEQYF. The CDR3 DNA reads as TGTGCCAGCAGCCCCGGGATGCGGTCCTACGAGCAGTACTTC.

J is TRBJ1-3 and V is TRBV7-6; perhaps TRBD1 as D (5 bases). Germline V gene sequence: CDR1 SGHVS, CDR2 FNYEAQ. This CDR3 is built from 15 residues. V was pared by 7 bases and J by 0 bases, with 13 bases between. In nucleotides, the CDR3 is TGTGCCAGCACCAACCAGGGCCTCTCTGGAAACACCATATATTTT. Protein: CASTNQGLSGNTIYF.

The chain carries TRBV28 and TRBJ2-3; the match to TRBD1 covers 7 bases. Germline-derived CDR1 and CDR2 are MDHEN and SYDVKM. J gave up 2 bases and V 3 bases, and 5 bases lay outside the gene matches. This CDR3 is built from 15 residues. CDR3 amino acids: CASSFKGQYTDTQYF. CDR3 nucleotide sequence: TGTGCCAGCAGTTTCAAGGGACAGTACACAGATACGCAGTATTTT.

Here the CDR3 reads CASSFSPGTYNEQFF. DNA for the CDR3: TGTGCCAGCAGTTTTTCACCCGGGACCTACAATGAGCAGTTCTTC. The chain is built from TRBV28 and TRBJ2-1; D is perhaps TRBD2 (5 bases). CDR1 is MDHEN and CDR2 is SYDVKM in the germline V gene. The CDR3 has 15 amino acids. Deletions cut 3 bases from V and 2 bases from J, with 11 bases between.

The chain uses TRBV5-1 and TRBJ1-2; 7 bases align to TRBD1. The CDR3 is 15 residues long. J lost 6 bases, V lost 4 bases, and 12 bases had no gene match. CDR1 and CDR2 from the germline V gene are SGHRS and YFSETQ. CDR3 sequence reads: CASSAETGSADGYTF. CDR3 sequence (DNA): TGCGCCAGCAGCGCGGAGACAGGGTCCGCTGATGGCTACACCTTC.

V usage is TRBV4-1 and J usage is TRBJ2-3; 8 positions match TRBD2. The CDR3 contains 18 residues. With 1 base clipped from V and 5 bases from J, the junction kept 14 bases outside the gene matches. The germline V gene encodes CDR1 MGHRA and CDR2 YSYEKL. CDR3 nucleotides: TGCGCCAGCAGCCAAGCCTCCCTGAGCGGGGGTCGGGTAGATACGCAGTATTTT. This translates into CASSQASLSGGRVDTQYF.

The rearrangement uses TRBV7-3 and TRBJ2-1, with 10 bases lining up with TRBD1. Per the germline V gene, CDR1 is SGHTA and CDR2 is FQGTGA. The CDR3 is made up of 16 amino acids. Unmatched junction bases numbered 12, after V lost 6 bases and J lost 7 bases. The CDR3 DNA reads as TGTGCCAGCAGGTCTCGTTCTCGGACAGGGGGTAATGAGCAGTTCTTC. Its protein is CASRSRSRTGGNEQFF.

The chain combines TRBV5-1 with TRBJ2-3; the match to TRBD1 covers 9 bases. The V gene end was trimmed by 0 bases and the J gene end by 4 bases; junction bases not matched to a gene: 3. Germline V gene lookup returns CDR1 SGHRS and CDR2 YFSETQ. The CDR3 totals 15 residues. CDR3 nucleotide sequence: TGCGCCAGCAGCTTGGGACAGGGGGATTCAGATACGCAGTATTTT. It is translated as CASSLGQGDSDTQYF.

The chain employs TRBV5-1 and TRBJ2-2; 8 bases are a match to TRBD1. V trimming: 4 bases; J trimming: 5 bases; junction bases outside the gene matches: 4. This CDR3 is built from 14 residues. From germline, CDR1 is SGHRS and CDR2 YFSETQ. CDR3 in amino acids: CASSRTGTTGELFF. As DNA, the CDR3 is TGCGCCAGCAGCCGGACAGGGACTACCGGGGAGCTGTTTTTT.

The J gene is TRBJ1-2, the V gene TRBV15; D gene unclear. V gave up 9 bases and J gave up 2 bases, with 16 bases separating them. The CDR3 is 14 amino acids. The V gene's germline CDR1 is LNHNV and CDR2 YYDKDF (reference sequence). CDR3: CATFGGGRNYGYTF. DNA of the CDR3: TGTGCCACGTTCGGCGGAGGACGCAACTATGGCTACACCTTC.

The CDR3 protein is CASSDGAGYGYTF. In DNA, the CDR3 is TGTGCCAGCAGTGACGGCGCAGGCTATGGCTACACCTTC. This chain links TRBV2 with TRBJ1-2; D not resolved. The CDR3 sequence is 13 residues long. V gave up 3 bases and J gave up 4 bases, with 9 bases separating them. In germline, CDR1 is SNHLY, CDR2 FYNNEI.

This sequence joins TRBV6-5 and TRBJ2-7, with D perhaps matching TRBD1 (6 bases). Per the germline V gene, CDR1 is MNHEY and CDR2 is SVGAGI. Trimming shortened V by 0 bases and J by 6 bases, and 15 bases separated the two germline ends. The CDR3 has 15 residues. The DNA of the CDR3 is TGTGCCAGCAGTTACTCTATAATACAGGGATCCGAGCAGTACTTC. It specifies CASSYSIIQGSEQYF.

This chain links TRBV10-1 with TRBJ2-5; 7 nucleotides match TRBD2. The CDR3 has 15 amino acids. V lost 6 bases, J lost 7 bases, and 14 bases stayed unmatched. Looked up from germline, CDR1 is WNHNN and CDR2 is SYGVQD (reference sequence). The CDR3 sequence is CASSPLGGDARTQYF. In nucleotides, the CDR3 is TGCGCCAGCAGCCCCTTGGGGGGGGACGCCCGGACCCAGTACTTC.

V gene TRBV7-7 combines with J gene TRBJ2-3, with D perhaps matching TRBD2 (5 bases). V was pared by 5 bases and J by 0 bases, with 9 bases between. The CDR3 sequence is 14 residues long. Germline values: CDR1 SSHAT, CDR2 FNYEAQ (reference sequence). The CDR3 DNA reads as TGTGCCAGCAGCCGAGAGGGTAGCACAGATACGCAGTATTTT. Protein sequence: CASSREGSTDTQYF.

The chain joins TRBV2 to TRBJ1-5; D is unresolved. The CDR3 is 14 residues long. V lost 8 bases and J lost 3, with 14 bases in between. CDR1 and CDR2 (germline): SNHLY, FYNNEI. Here the CDR3 DNA reads TGTGCCAGCTCAGAGAGGGTTTTCAATCAGCCCCAGCATTTT. Translating it yields CASSERVFNQPQHF.

The chain combines TRBV7-9 with TRBJ1-2; 8 nucleotides line up with TRBD1. CDR1 is SEHNR and CDR2 is FQNEAQ in the germline V gene (reference sequence). The junction had 12 bases not matched to a gene; V was cut back by 7 bases and J by 2 bases. The CDR3 runs to 16 residues. CDR3 DNA sequence: TGTGCCAGCACTGGGCAGGGGGCCCCTCTAAACTATGGCTACACCTTC. This encodes CASTGQGAPLNYGYTF.

The chain carries TRBV4-3 and TRBJ2-5; 9 bases match TRBD2. Unmatched junction bases numbered 13, after V lost 2 bases and J lost 0 bases. The CDR3 length is 19 residues. Looked up from germline, CDR1 is LGHNA and CDR2 is YSLEER. CDR3 nucleotide sequence: TGCGCCAGCAGCCAAAACCCCACCCCGGGACTAGCAAACCAAGAGACCCAGTACTTC. This codes for CASSQNPTPGLANQETQYF.

This sequence joins TRBV4-1 and TRBJ1-2, with TRBD1 identical over 7 bases. This CDR3 is built from 15 residues. Germline V gene data show CDR1 as MGHRA and CDR2 as YSYEKL. The V and J ends lost 4 bases and 4 bases, in that order; junction bases with no gene match: 9. The CDR3 DNA follows: TGCGCCAGCAGCCGGGGGGACAGACGATTCTATGGCTACACCTTC. Its translation: CASSRGDRRFYGYTF.

Of note for this clone: Distinct nucleotide sequences in the sample also encode this CDR3. The chain is built from TRBV7-9 and TRBJ2-5; D is perhaps TRBD2 (6 bases). V was pared by 4 bases and J by 5 bases, with 14 bases between. The CDR3 covers 14 residues. CDR1 is SEHNR, CDR2 FQNEAQ, per germline (reference sequence). CDR3 DNA: TGTGCCAGCAGCTCATTCGGGGGAGAGGAGACCCAGTACTTC. Translating it yields CASSSFGGEETQYF.

The chain joins TRBV10-3 to TRBJ2-2, with 7 positions matching TRBD2. The germline V gene has CDR1 ENHRY and CDR2 SYGVKD. The CDR3 covers 16 residues. V lost 0 bases, J lost 1 base, and 2 bases stayed unmatched. The CDR3 spells CAISESGGGNTGELFF. Here the CDR3 DNA reads TGTGCCATCAGTGAGTCGGGCGGGGGGAACACCGGGGAGCTGTTTTTT.

The gene calls are TRBV7-8 and TRBJ2-1; TRBD2 matches 11 bases. This CDR3 comprises 15 residues. V lost 3 bases, J lost 6 bases, and 4 bases stayed unmatched. Germline V gene lookup returns CDR1 SGHVS and CDR2 FQNEAQ. CDR3 DNA: TGTGCCAGCAGCTTGGTAGCGGGAGGGAGCAATGAGCAGTTCTTC. This translates into CASSLVAGGSNEQFF.

The V gene is TRBV7-6, the J gene TRBJ2-7; 8 bases match TRBD1. Germline CDR1 is SGHVS and CDR2 is FNYEAQ. V gave up 4 bases and J gave up 0 bases; unmatched junction bases: 5. The CDR3 consists of 15 residues. Written as DNA, the CDR3 is TGTGCCAGCAGCTCGACAGGGGCCCTCTCCTACGAGCAGTACTTC. Its protein product is CASSSTGALSYEQYF.

The J gene is TRBJ1-2, the V gene TRBV30; TRBD1 aligns across 7 bases. Germline trimming cut 3 bases from V and 0 bases from J; bases unmatched to any gene: 19. Germline-derived CDR1 and CDR2 are GTSNPN and SVGIG (reference sequence). This CDR3 is built from 19 residues. CDR3 sequence: CAWRVEIPTDRATNYGYTF. In DNA, the CDR3 is TGTGCCTGGAGAGTAGAAATCCCAACCGACAGGGCAACTAACTATGGCTACACCTTC. Supplemented by reference TRBV30 and TRBJ1-2, the full variable domain reads SQTIHQWPATLVQPVGSPLSLECTVEGTSNPNLYWYRQAAGRGLQLLFYSVGIGQISSEVPQNLSASRPQDRQFILSSKKLLLSDSGFYLCAWRVEIPTDRATNYGYTFGSGTRLTVV.